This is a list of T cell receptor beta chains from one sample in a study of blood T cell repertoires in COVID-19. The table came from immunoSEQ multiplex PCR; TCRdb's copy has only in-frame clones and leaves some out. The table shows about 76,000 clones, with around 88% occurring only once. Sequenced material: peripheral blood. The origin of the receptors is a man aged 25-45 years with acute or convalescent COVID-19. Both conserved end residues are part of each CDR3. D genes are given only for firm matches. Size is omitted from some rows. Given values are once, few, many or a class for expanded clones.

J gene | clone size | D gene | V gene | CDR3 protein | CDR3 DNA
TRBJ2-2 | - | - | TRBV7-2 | CASSLRSTGELFF | TGTGCCAGCAGCTTAAGGAGCACTGGGGAGCTGTTTTTT
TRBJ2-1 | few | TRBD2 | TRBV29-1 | CSVLTWGGVPKQFF | TGCAGCGTTTTGACGTGGGGGGGAGTTCCAAAGCAGTTCTTC
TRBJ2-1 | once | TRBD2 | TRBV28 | CASSLAGTKYNEQFF | TGTGCCAGCAGCCTCGCCGGGACTAAGTACAATGAGCAGTTCTTC
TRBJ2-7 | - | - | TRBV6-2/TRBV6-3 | CASSPTGGSYEQYF | TGTGCCAGCAGTCCGACCGGGGGCTCCTACGAGCAGTACTTC
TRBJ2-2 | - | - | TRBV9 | CASSVAASVAGELFF | TGTGCCAGCAGCGTAGCGGCTAGCGTTGCCGGGGAGCTGTTTTTT
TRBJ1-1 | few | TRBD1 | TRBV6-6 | CASSPTGSLTEAFF | TGTGCCAGCAGTCCGACAGGGAGTTTGACTGAAGCTTTCTTT
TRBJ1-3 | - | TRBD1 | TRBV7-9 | CASSFEGTGSGNTIYF | TGTGCCAGCAGCTTCGAAGGGACAGGCTCTGGAAACACCATATATTTT
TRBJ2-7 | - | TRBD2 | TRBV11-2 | CASSLRYVASGSNEQYF | TGTGCCAGCAGCTTACGGTACGTGGCTAGCGGGAGTAACGAGCAGTACTTC
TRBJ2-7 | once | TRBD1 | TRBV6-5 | CASKTTGGHDYEQYF | TGTGCCAGCAAAACGACAGGGGGCCACGACTACGAGCAGTACTTC
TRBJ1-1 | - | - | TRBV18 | CASSPPGGIEAFF | TGTGCCAGCTCACCACCGGGAGGGATAGAAGCTTTCTTT
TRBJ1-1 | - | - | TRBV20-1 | CSAEGSEAFF | TGCAGTGCCGAGGGCTCTGAAGCTTTCTTT
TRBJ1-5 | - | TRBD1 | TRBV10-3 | CAIRTGVNQPQHF | TGTGCCATCAGGACAGGGGTTAACCAGCCCCAGCATTTT
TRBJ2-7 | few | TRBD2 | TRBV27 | CASTSSGGRIYEQYF | TGTGCCAGCACCTCGTCGGGCGGGAGGATATACGAGCAGTACTTC
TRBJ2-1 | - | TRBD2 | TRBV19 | CASSARTSGSSYNEQFF | TGTGCCAGTAGTGCCAGGACTAGCGGGTCTAGTTACAATGAGCAGTTCTTC
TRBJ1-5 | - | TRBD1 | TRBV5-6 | CASSLGYRTGRNQPQHF | TGTGCCAGCAGCTTGGGATACCGGACAGGGCGTAATCAGCCCCAGCATTTT
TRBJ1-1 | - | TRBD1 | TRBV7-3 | CASSRDSNTEAFF | TGTGCCAGCAGCCGGGACAGTAACACTGAAGCTTTCTTT
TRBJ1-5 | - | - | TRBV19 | CASSDNLSNQPQHF | TGTGCCAGTAGCGACAACCTTAGCAATCAGCCCCAGCATTTT
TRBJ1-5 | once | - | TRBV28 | CASSFNQPQHF | TGTGCCAGCAGCTTCAATCAGCCCCAGCATTTT
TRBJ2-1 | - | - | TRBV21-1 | CASPLLIHSYPPRGFENEQFF | TGTGCCAGCCCTCTCCTGATCCACAGCTACCCACCCAGGGGATTTGAGAATGAGCAGTTCTTC
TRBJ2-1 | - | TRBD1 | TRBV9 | CASSVGETGFPLNEQFF | TGTGCCAGCAGCGTAGGAGAGACAGGGTTTCCCCTTAATGAGCAGTTCTTC
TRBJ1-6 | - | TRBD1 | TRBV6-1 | CASSWDRVDSPLHF | TGTGCCAGCAGTTGGGACAGGGTGGATTCACCCCTCCACTTT
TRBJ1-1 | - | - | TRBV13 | CASSLADTEAFF | TGTGCCAGCAGCTTAGCCGACACTGAAGCTTTCTTT
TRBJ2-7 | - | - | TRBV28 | CASSSGTYEQYF | TGTGCCAGCAGTTCAGGGACCTACGAGCAGTACTTC
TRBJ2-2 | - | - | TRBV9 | CASSGGRSTGELFF | TGTGCCAGCAGCGGGGGGAGGTCCACCGGGGAGCTGTTTTTT
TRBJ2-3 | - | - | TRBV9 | CASSVDPSRTDTQYF | TGTGCCAGCAGCGTAGACCCTAGCAGGACAGATACGCAGTATTTT
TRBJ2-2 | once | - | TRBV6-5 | CASSYRQTNTGELFF | TGTGCCAGCAGTTACCGACAGACGAACACCGGGGAGCTGTTTTTT
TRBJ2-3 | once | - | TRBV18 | CASSPDGSLPDTQYF | TGTGCCAGCTCACCGGATGGGAGTCTTCCAGATACGCAGTATTTT
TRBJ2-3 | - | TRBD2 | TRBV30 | CAWRTSGTDTQYF | TGTGCCTGGAGAACTAGCGGCACAGATACGCAGTATTTT
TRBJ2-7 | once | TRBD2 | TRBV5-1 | CASSAKTSGRAGVGYEQYF | TGCGCCAGCAGCGCAAAGACTAGCGGGAGGGCCGGTGTCGGATACGAGCAGTACTTC
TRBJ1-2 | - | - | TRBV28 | CASSLVLNYGYTF | TGTGCCAGCAGTTTAGTACTTAACTATGGCTACACCTTC
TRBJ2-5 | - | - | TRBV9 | CASSVGGRVQETQYF | TGTGCCAGCAGCGTAGGGGGCAGGGTCCAAGAGACCCAGTACTTC
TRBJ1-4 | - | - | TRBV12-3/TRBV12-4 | CASSPPGTPRLFF | TGTGCCAGCTCCCCCCCGGGGACACCTAGACTGTTTTTT
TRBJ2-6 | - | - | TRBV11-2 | CASSLVRGSGANVLTF | TGTGCCAGCAGCTTAGTACGGGGCTCTGGGGCCAACGTCCTGACTTTC
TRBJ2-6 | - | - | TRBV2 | CASSRDGANVLTF | TGTGCCAGCAGCAGGGATGGGGCCAACGTCCTGACTTTC
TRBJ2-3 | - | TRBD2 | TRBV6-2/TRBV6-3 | CASSSGRRVDTQYF | TGTGCCAGCAGTAGCGGGAGGCGGGTAGATACGCAGTATTTT
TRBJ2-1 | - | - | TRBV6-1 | CASSEQSARHEQFF | TGTGCCAGCAGTGAACAATCCGCTAGGCATGAGCAGTTCTTC
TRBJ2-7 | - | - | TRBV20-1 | CSANDRISYEQYF | TGCAGTGCTAATGACAGGATCTCCTACGAGCAGTACTTC
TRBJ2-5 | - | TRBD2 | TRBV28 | CASSLRGVQETQYF | TGTGCCAGCAGTTTACGGGGGGTTCAAGAGACCCAGTACTTC
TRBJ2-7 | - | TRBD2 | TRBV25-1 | CASSEFGGDEQYF | TGTGCCAGCAGTGAATTTGGGGGGGATGAGCAGTACTTC
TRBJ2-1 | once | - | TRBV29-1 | CSVEDDSGRWNEQFF | TGCAGCGTTGAAGATGATAGCGGCCGATGGAATGAGCAGTTCTTC
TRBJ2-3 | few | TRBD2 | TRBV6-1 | CASSELAGRTDTQYF | TGTGCCAGCAGTGAACTAGCGGGACGCACAGATACGCAGTATTTT
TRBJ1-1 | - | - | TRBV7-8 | CASSLMRDTEAFF | TGTGCCAGCAGCTTAATGAGAGATACTGAAGCTTTCTTT
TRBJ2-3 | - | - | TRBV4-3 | CASSQEGLKHSSDTQYF | TGCGCCAGCAGCCAGGAGGGACTCAAACACTCTTCAGATACGCAGTATTTT
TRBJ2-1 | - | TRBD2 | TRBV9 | CASSLTSASFNEQFF | TGTGCCAGCAGCCTGACTAGCGCGTCTTTCAATGAGCAGTTCTTC
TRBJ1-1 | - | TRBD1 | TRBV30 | CAWSPSHRGPEAFF | TGTGCCTGGAGTCCCTCGCACAGGGGCCCTGAAGCTTTCTTT
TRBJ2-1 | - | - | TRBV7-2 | CASSRQAAYNEQFF | TGTGCCAGCAGTCGTCAAGCGGCCTACAATGAGCAGTTCTTC
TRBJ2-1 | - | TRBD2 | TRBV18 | CASSSQREGYNEQFF | TGTGCCAGCTCAAGTCAGCGGGAGGGCTACAATGAGCAGTTCTTC
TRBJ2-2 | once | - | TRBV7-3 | CASSFSGRELFF | TGTGCCAGCAGCTTTTCAGGGCGCGAGCTGTTTTTT
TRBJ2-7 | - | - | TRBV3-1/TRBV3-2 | CASRHSPVTYEQYF | TGTGCCAGCAGACATTCCCCAGTGACCTACGAGCAGTACTTC
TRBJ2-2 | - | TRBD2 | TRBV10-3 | CAISEIFAGGPNTGELFF | TGTGCCATCAGTGAAATTTTTGCGGGAGGGCCAAACACCGGGGAGCTGTTTTTT
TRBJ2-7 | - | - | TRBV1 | CTSSQERLAESYEQYF | TGCACCAGCAGCCAAGAACGACTAGCGGAATCCTACGAGCAGTACTTC
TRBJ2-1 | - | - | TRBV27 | CASSLSGKYNEQFF | TGTGCCAGCAGTTTAAGCGGAAAATACAATGAGCAGTTCTTC
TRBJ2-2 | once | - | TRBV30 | CAWSDQMSTGELFF | TGTGCCTGGAGTGATCAAATGAGCACCGGGGAGCTGTTTTTT
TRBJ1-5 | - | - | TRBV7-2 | CASSFQSNQPQHF | TGTGCCAGCAGCTTCCAGAGCAATCAGCCCCAGCATTTT